This T cell receptor (beta chain) originates from a study of early T cells in non-severe SARS-CoV-2 infection. After removal of 4 bases from V and 10 bases from J, the junction contained 10 bases not matched to a gene. The CDR3 has 14 amino acids. Germline V gene data show CDR1 as SQVTM and CDR2 as ANQGSEA. Individual cDNA molecules were tagged with unique molecular identifiers. TCRdb used MiXCR to reprocess the 5' RACE reads, holding one entry per CDR3 protein. The sample has tens of thousands of distinct CDR3 sequences; 10% to 15% are singletons. The sample holds a few counts of this clonotype. Material for sequencing was whole blood. The receptor comes from an adult who was a healthcare worker with PCR-confirmed SARS-CoV-2 infection or an uninfected control (not recorded which). The chain joins TRBV29-1 to TRBJ2-1; 10 bases map to TRBD2. The CDR3 DNA reads TGCAGCGTTGCAGCGGGAGGGCGGTTCGGGGAGCAGTTCTTC. Residues: CSVAAGGRFGEQFF.